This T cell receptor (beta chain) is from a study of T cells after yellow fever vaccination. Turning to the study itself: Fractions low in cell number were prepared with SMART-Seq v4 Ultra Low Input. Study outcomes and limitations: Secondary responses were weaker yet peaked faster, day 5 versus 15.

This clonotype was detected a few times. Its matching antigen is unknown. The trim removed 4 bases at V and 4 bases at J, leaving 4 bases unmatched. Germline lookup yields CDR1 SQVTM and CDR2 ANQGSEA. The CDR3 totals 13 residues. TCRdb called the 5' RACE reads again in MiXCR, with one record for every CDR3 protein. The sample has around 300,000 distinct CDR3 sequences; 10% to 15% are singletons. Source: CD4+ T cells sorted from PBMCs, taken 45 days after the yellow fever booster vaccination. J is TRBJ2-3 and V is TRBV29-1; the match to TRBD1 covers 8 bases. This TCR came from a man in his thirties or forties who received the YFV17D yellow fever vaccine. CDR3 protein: CSVAGRGPDTQYF. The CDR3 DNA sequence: TGCAGCGTTGCCGGCAGGGGGCCAGATACGCAGTATTTT.